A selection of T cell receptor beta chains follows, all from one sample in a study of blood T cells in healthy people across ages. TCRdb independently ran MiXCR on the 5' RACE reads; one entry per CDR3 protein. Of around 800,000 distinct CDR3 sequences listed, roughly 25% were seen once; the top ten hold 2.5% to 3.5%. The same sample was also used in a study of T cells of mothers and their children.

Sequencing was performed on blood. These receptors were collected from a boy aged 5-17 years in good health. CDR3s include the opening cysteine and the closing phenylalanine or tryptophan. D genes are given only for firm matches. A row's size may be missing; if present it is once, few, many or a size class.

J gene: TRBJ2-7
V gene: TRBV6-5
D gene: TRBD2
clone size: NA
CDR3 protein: CASSYFGLAGNPYEQYF
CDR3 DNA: TGTGCCAGCAGTTATTTCGGACTAGCGGGGAACCCCTACGAGCAGTACTTC

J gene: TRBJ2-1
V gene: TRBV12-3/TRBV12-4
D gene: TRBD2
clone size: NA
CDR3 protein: CASTQHGRGDNEQFF
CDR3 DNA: TGTGCCAGCACCCAACACGGGCGGGGGGACAATGAGCAGTTCTTC

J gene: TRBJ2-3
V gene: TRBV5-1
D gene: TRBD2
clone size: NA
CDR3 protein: CASGPGTSGGAGTDTQYF
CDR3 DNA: TGCGCCAGCGGGCCCGGGACTAGCGGGGGGGCCGGAACAGATACGCAGTATTTT

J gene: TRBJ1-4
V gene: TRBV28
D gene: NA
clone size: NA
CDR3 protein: CASSFWGLREKLFF
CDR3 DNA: TGTGCCAGCAGTTTTTGGGGGCTCAGGGAAAAACTGTTTTTT

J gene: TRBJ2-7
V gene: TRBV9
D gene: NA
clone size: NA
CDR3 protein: CASSVGPMVSTYEQYF
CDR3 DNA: TGTGCCAGCAGCGTAGGACCCATGGTGTCTACCTACGAGCAGTACTTC

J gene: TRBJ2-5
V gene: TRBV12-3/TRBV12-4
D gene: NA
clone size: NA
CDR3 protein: CASSPSGGGEGAQYF
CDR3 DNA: TGTGCCAGCAGCCCGAGTGGGGGCGGTGAGGGGGCCCAGTACTTC

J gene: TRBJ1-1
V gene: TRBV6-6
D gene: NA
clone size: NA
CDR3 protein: CASSYAPGADTEAFF
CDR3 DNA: TGTGCCAGCAGTTACGCCCCAGGGGCGGACACTGAAGCTTTCTTT

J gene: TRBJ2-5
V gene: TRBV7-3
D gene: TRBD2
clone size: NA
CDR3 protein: CASSISGVPQETQYF
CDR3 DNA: TGTGCCAGCAGCATTAGCGGGGTCCCCCAAGAGACCCAGTACTTC

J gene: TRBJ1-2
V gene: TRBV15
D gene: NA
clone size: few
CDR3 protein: CATSGSGTELRDYGYTF
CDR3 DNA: TGTGCCACCAGCGGATCCGGGACCGAACTCCGGGATTATGGCTACACCTTC

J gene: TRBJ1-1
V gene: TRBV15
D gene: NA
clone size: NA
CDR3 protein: CATSRDTTLNTEAFF
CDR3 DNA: TGTGCCACCAGCCGCGACACGACCTTAAACACTGAAGCTTTCTTT

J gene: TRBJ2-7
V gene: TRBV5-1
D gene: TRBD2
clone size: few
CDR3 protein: CASSRLAGVGEQYF
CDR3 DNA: TGCGCCAGCAGTCGGCTAGCGGGTGTTGGCGAGCAGTACTTC

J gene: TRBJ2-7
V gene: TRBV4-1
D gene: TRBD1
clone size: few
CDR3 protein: CASSQASRTGGREQYF
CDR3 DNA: TGCGCCAGCAGCCAAGCGAGTCGGACAGGGGGCCGCGAGCAGTACTTC

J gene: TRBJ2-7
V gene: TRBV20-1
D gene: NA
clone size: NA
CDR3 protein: CSARGNFAHEQYF
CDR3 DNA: TGCAGTGCTAGAGGGAACTTCGCCCACGAGCAGTACTTC

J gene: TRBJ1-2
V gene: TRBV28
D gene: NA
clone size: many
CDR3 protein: CASSSLWTDNYGYTF
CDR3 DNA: TGTGCCAGCAGTTCATTGTGGACAGACAACTATGGCTACACCTTC

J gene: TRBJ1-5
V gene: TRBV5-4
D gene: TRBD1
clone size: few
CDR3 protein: CASSLDGQGVNQPQHF
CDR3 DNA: TGTGCCAGCAGCCTGGACGGCCAGGGGGTCAATCAGCCCCAGCATTTT

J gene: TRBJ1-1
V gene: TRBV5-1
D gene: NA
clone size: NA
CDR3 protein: CASSPDSYTEAFF
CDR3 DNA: TGCGCCAGCAGCCCGGACAGCTACACTGAAGCTTTCTTT

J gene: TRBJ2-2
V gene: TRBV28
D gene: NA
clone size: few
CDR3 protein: CASNGGERTGELFF
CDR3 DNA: TGTGCCAGCAACGGTGGGGAGAGGACCGGGGAGCTGTTTTTT

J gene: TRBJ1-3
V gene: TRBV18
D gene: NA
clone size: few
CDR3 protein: CASSPRRLITDTIYF
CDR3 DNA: TGTGCCAGCTCACCACGGCGGCTAATAACAGACACCATATATTTT

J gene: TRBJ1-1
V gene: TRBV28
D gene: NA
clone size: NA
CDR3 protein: CASSKGPRGKRVNTEAFF
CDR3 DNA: TGTGCCAGCAGTAAAGGGCCCCGGGGGAAAAGGGTGAACACTGAAGCTTTCTTT

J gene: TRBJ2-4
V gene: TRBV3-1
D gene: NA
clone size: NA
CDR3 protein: CASSRTEGKNIQYF
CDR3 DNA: TGTGCCAGCAGCCGGACAGAAGGCAAAAACATTCAGTACTTC

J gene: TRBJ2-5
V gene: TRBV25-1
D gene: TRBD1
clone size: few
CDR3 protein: CASSADRGLETQYF
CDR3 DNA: TGTGCCAGCAGTGCCGACAGGGGTTTGGAGACCCAGTACTTC

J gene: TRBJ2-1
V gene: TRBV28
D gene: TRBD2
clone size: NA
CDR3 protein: CASSDSGGPHNEQFF
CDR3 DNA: TGTGCCAGCAGTGATTCGGGGGGGCCCCACAATGAGCAGTTCTTC

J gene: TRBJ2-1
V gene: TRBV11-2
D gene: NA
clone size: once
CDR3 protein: CASTLFGGSYNEQFF
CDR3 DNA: TGTGCCAGCACCTTGTTCGGGGGCTCCTACAATGAGCAGTTCTTC

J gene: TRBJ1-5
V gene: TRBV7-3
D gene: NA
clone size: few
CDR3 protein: CASSRGSSAQHF
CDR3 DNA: TGTGCCAGCAGCCGGGGCTCATCAGCCCAGCATTTT

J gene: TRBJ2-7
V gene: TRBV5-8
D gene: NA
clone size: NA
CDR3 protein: CASSHRDTYEQYF
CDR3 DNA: TGTGCCAGCAGCCACCGGGACACCTACGAGCAGTACTTC

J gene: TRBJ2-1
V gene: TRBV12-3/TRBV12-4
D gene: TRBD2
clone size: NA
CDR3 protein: CASSPSGDEQFF
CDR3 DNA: TGTGCCAGCAGCCCTAGCGGGGATGAGCAGTTCTTC

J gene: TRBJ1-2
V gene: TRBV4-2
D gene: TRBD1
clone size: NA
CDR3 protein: CASSQDNRGRDYGYTF
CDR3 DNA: TGTGCCAGCAGCCAAGATAATAGGGGGCGAGACTATGGCTACACCTTC

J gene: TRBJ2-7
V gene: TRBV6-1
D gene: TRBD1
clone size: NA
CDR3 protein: CASSPSTGQGAYEQYF
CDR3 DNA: TGTGCCAGCAGTCCTTCAACGGGACAGGGGGCCTACGAGCAGTACTTC

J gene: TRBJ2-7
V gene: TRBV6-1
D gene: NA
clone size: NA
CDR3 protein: CASQPDPGQRPYEQYF
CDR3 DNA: TGTGCCAGCCAACCTGACCCCGGACAGCGTCCCTACGAGCAGTACTTC

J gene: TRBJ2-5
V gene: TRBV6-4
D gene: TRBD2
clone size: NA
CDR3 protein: CASSDGGGRTQYF
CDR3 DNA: TGTGCCAGCAGTGACGGCGGGGGTCGGACCCAGTACTTC

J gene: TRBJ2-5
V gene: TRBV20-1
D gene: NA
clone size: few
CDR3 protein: CSTGPLEGTQYF
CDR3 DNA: TGCAGTACGGGACCCCTGGAGGGGACCCAGTACTTC

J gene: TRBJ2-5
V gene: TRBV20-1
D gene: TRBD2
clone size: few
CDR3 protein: CSARPGGGETQYF
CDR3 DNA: TGCAGTGCTAGACCCGGGGGGGGAGAGACCCAGTACTTC

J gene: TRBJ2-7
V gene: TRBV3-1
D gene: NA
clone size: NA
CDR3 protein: CASSKRGAGEQYF
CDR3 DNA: TGTGCCAGCAGCAAAAGGGGGGCTGGCGAGCAGTACTTC

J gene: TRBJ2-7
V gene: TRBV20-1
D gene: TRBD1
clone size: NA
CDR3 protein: CSATGQVGYEQYF
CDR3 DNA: TGCAGTGCTACTGGACAGGTGGGATACGAGCAGTACTTC

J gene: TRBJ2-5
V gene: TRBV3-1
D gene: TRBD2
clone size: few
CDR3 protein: CASSPGGVTETQYF
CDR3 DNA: TGTGCCAGCAGCCCCGGGGGGGTCACGGAGACCCAGTACTTC